This T cell receptor (beta chain) was documented in a study of T cell changes during pregnancy in multiple sclerosis. Measured with immunoSEQ multiplex PCR; TCRdb has only the in-frame clones, and not every one. The data contain about 35,000 clones, approximately 91% of them singletons. Trimming removed 1 base from V and 3 bases from J, with 7 bases in between. The CDR3 extends over 14 amino acids. Germline CDR1 reads SGHTA; CDR2 reads FQGTGA. This material consisted of CD4+ T cells from peripheral blood mononuclear cells, taken in the third trimester of pregnancy. The V call is TRBV7-3, the J call TRBJ2-1, with D perhaps matching TRBD2 (5 bases). The sequence was collected from a female donor in good health, enrolled as a control in a pregnancy study. CDR3 in DNA: TGTGCCAGCAGCTTAATCCGGGACTACAATGAGCAGTTCTTC. It translates to CASSLIRDYNEQFF.